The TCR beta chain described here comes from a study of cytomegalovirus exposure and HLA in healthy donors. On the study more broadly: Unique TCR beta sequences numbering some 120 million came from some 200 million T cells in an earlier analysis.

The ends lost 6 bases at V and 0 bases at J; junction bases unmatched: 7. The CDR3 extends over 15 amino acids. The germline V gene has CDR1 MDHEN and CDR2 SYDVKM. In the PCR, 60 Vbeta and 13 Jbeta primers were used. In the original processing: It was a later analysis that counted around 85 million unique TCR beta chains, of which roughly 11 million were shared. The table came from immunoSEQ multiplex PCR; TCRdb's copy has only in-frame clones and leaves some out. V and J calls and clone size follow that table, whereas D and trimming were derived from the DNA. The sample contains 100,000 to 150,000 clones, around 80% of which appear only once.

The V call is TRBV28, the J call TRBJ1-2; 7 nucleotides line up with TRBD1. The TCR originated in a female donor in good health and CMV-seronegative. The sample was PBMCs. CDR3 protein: CASSSGGRANYGYTF. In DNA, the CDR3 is TGTGCCAGCAGCTCAGGGGGAAGAGCTAACTATGGCTACACCTTC.